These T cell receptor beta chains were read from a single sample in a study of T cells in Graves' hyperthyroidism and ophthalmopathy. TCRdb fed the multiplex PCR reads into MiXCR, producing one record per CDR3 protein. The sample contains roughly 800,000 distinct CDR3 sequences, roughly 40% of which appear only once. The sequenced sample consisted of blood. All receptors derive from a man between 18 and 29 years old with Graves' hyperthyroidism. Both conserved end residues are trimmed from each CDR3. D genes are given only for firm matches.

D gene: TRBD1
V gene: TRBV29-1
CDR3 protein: SGTPGQGWDTQY

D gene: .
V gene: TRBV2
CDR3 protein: ASSARTAHSDSPYEQY

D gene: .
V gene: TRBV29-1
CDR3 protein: SVTPDLVTEAF

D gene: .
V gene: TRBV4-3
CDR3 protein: ASRLAPNTEAF

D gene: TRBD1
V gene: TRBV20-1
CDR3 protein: SAIEGQGAAGTLH

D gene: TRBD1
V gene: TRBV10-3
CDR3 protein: ASSVDRAGQPQH

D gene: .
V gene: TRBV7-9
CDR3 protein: ASSFVGVDQPQH

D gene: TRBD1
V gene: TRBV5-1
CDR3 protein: ASSPGQGFAPLH

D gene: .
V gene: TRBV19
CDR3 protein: ASRQGELF

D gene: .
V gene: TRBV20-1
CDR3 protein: SARKWEISNYEQY

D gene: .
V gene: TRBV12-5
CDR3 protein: ASGSFTGLSNQPQH

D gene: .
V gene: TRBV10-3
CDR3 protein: AIKRPGGTEAF

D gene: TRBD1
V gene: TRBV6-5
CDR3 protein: ASRRDRADYEQY

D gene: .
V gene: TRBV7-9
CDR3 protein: ASSVRGPRTTEAF

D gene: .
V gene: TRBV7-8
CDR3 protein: ASSAKGGGYT

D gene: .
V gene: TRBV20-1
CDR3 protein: SANNPVSGANVLT

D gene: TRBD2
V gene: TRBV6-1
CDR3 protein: ASSGRLAGDPGELF

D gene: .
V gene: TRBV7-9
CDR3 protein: ASSRGAADIEGYT

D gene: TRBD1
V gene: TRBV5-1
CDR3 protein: ASSLQGGWTGTEAF

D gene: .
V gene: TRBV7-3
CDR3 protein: ASSFNGFLYEQY

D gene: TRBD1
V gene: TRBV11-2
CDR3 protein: ASSVGQGRHTEAF

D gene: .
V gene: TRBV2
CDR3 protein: ASLGPPVDEQF

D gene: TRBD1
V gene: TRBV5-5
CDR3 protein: ASSRTGHRFLH

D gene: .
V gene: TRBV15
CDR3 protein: ATSSSRGSSQY

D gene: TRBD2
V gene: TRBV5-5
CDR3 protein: ASPFSAGGQETQY

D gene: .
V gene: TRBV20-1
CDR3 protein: SAAVSNQPQH

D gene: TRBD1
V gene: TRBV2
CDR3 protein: ASSKGGQGAGTEAF

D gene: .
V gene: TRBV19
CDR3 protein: ASSSDGTTIY

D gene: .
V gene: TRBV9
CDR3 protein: ASSVETRTYEQETQY

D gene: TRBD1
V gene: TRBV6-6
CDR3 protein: ASTQQGALNTEAF

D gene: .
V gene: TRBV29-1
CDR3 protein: SVDWGYSTEAF

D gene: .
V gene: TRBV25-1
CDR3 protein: ASSEWGTGGRVAF

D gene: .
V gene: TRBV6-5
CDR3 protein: ASRGSGDTEAF

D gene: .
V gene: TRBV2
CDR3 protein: ASRPRGAQPQH

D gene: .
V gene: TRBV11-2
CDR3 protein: ASSFGRSNYGYT

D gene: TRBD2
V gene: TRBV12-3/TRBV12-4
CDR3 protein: ASRRAGQETQY

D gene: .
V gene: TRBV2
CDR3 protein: ASSAKVDTGELF

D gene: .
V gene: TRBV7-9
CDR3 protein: ASLGEAGELF

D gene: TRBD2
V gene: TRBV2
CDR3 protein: ASRSGGLSTGELF

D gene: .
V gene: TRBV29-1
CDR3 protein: SAEGNSENTGAF

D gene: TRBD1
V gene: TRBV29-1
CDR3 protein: SVTRDRAGGELF

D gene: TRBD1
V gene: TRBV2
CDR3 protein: ASRVRGISEAF

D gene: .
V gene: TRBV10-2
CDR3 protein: ASSQDRGPNYGYT

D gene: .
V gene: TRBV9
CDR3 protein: ASSAGANLGTEAF

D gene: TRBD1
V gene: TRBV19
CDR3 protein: ASTPGQGAETQY

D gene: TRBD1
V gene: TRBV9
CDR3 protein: ASSTGQRNSYEQY

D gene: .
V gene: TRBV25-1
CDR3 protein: ASNRAPNTEAF

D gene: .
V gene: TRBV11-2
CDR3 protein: ASSLDGGGNTEAF

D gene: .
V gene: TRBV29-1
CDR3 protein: SVTEAYEQY

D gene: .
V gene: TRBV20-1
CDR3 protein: SARDPSYEQY

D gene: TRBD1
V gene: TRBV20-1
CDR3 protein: SATDRVTEKLF

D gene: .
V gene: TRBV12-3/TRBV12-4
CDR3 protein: ASSPRTYGNTIY

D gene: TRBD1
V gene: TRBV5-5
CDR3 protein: ASSVDRGGFEKLF

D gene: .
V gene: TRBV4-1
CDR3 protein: ASSQEDEQY

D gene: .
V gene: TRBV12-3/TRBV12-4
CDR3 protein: ASSLKSGNTIY

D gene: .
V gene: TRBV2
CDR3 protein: ASSATVTSYEQY

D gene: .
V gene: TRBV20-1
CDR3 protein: SARDRGGGFQPQH

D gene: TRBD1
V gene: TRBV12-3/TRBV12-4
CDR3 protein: ASKGQEISNQPQH